The 19 T cell receptor beta chains given below trace back to one sample, sequenced in a study of cytomegalovirus exposure and HLA in healthy donors. Researchers ran the PCR with 60 Vbeta and 13 Jbeta primers. Measured with immunoSEQ multiplex PCR; TCRdb has only the in-frame clones, and not every one. The table records 85,000 to 130,000 clones, more than 60% of them present only once. The specimen was PBMCs. The receptor source for this set is a woman between 18 and 29 years old in good health and CMV-seropositive.

There are a few counts of this clone. V usage is TRBV19 and J usage is TRBJ1-1, with TRBD1 identical over 9 bases. Germline lookup yields CDR1 LNHDA and CDR2 SQIVND (reference sequence). The junction had 6 bases not matched to a gene; V was cut back by 6 bases and J by 1 base. The CDR3 runs 15 residues. The CDR3 reads CASREQGAGNTEAFF. As DNA, the CDR3 is TGTGCCAGTAGAGAACAGGGGGCAGGGAACACTGAAGCTTTCTTT.

The J gene is TRBJ2-7, the V gene TRBV29-1; 8 positions match TRBD1. V lost 6 bases, J lost 2 bases, and 12 bases stayed unmatched. From germline, CDR1 is SQVTM and CDR2 ANQGSEA. This CDR3 spans 15 amino acids. The DNA of the CDR3 is TGCAGCGTCCGCGCCGGGGCAGGGGGCCCCTACGAGCAGTACTTC. Translation gives CSVRAGAGGPYEQYF.

The genes are TRBV30 and TRBJ1-1, with D hard to call. The CDR3 spans 14 residues. Germline V gene lookup returns CDR1 GTSNPN and CDR2 SVGIG (reference sequence). The V and J ends lost 3 bases and 5 bases respectively, with 16 bases between them. The CDR3 reads CAWSGMRARTEAFF. The CDR3 DNA sequence: TGTGCCTGGAGCGGCATGAGGGCGCGGACTGAAGCTTTCTTT.

This clone has more than one count but fewer than ten. The chain employs TRBV4-3 and TRBJ1-1; the D is unclear. Trimming stripped 7 bases from V and 1 base from J, with 13 bases between. The CDR3 has 14 amino acids. Germline CDR1 is LGHNA and CDR2 is YSLEER. CDR3 protein: CASTSDPGNTEAFF. The CDR3 bases are TGCGCCAGCACCTCCGACCCGGGGAACACTGAAGCTTTCTTT.

The V gene is TRBV29-1, the J gene TRBJ2-5; weak D call: TRBD1 (6 bases). The CDR3 length is 13 residues. V was cut by 2 bases and J by 7 bases, with 14 bases left in between. Germline V gene data show CDR1 as SQVTM and CDR2 as ANQGSEA. The CDR3 coding sequence is TGCAGCGTTGAATTACAGGGAAGGGGGACCCAGTACTTC. Its protein product is CSVELQGRGTQYF.

V and J are TRBV4-2 and TRBJ2-3; D uncertain. CDR3 size: 18 residues. From germline, CDR1 is LGHNA and CDR2 YNFKEQ. V lost 4 bases to trimming and J lost 1 base, with 21 bases between them. For the CDR3, the DNA is TGTGCCAGCAGCCCATTAGCCCTAGAACCCTTGGGCACAGATACGCAGTATTTT. Translated: CASSPLALEPLGTDTQYF.

The CDR3 region is CASDGSNQPQHF. DNA of the CDR3: TGTGCCAGTGACGGGAGCAATCAGCCCCAGCATTTT. This chain links TRBV6-1 with TRBJ1-5; D is uncertain. Germline loops: CDR1 MNHNS, CDR2 SASEGT. Between the trimmed V and J ends, which lost 9 bases and 1 base, there was a span of 7 bases. The CDR3 totals 12 residues.

The chain is built from TRBV7-2 and TRBJ2-1; TRBD2 matches at 13 bases. The V and J ends lost 5 bases and 15 bases, in that order; junction bases with no gene match: 4. Germline-derived CDR1 and CDR2 are SGHTA and FQGNSA. The CDR3 runs 12 residues. The CDR3, as DNA: TGTGCCAGCAGCCCCGGACTAGCGGGAGTGTTCTTC. Translating gives CASSPGLAGVFF. Combining the CDR3 with reference TRBV7-2 and TRBJ2-1 gives the whole variable domain GAGVSQSPSNKVTEKGKDVELRCDPISGHTALYWYRQSLGQGLEFLIYFQGNSAPDKSGLPSDRFSAERTGGSVSTLTIQRTQQEDSAVYLCASSPGLAGVFFGPGTRLTVL.

V gene TRBV6-5 combines with J gene TRBJ2-3; the D is unclear. Trimming cost V 5 bases and J 0 bases, with 9 bases left between them. CDR3 length equals 14 residues. The germline V gene has CDR1 MNHEY and CDR2 SVGAGI. The CDR3 here is CASSGTNSTDTQYF. The CDR3 DNA reads as TGTGCCAGCAGTGGAACTAATAGCACAGATACGCAGTATTTT.

Comments on this clone: An end of the junction does not agree with germline; a read error may underlie this. The chain has TRBV4-1 and TRBJ1-2; 7 bases map to TRBD1. Germline values: CDR1 MGHRA, CDR2 YSYEKL. The CDR3 is 13 amino acids. CDR3 in DNA: TGCGCCAGCAGCCCTGGACAGGACTATCGCTACACCTTC. This sequence encodes CASSPGQDYRYTF.

V usage is TRBV19 and J usage is TRBJ2-1, with 10 bases matching TRBD1. Per the germline V gene, CDR1 is LNHDA and CDR2 is SQIVND (reference sequence). This CDR3 has 15 residues. Trimming cost V 5 bases and J 4 bases; bases outside gene matches: 5. CDR3 residues: CASSPDRGRYNEQFF. The CDR3 nucleotides read TGTGCCAGTAGTCCCGACAGGGGGCGATACAATGAGCAGTTCTTC.

The chain combines TRBV28 with TRBJ2-7, with 13 bases aligning to TRBD2. Germline assignment: CDR1 MDHEN and CDR2 SYDVKM. The ends lost 6 bases at V and 6 bases at J; junction bases unmatched: 11. The CDR3 is 16 amino acids. The CDR3 region has the DNA TGTGCCAGCAGGCTCACTAGCGGGAGGGCAAGGGGCGAGCAGTACTTC. Its protein product is CASRLTSGRARGEQYF.

V is TRBV27 and J is TRBJ2-3, with 8 bases lining up with TRBD1. CDR1 and CDR2 from the germline V gene are MNHEY and SMNVEV (reference sequence). Losses at the gene ends were 5 bases for V and 4 bases for J; bases not matched to a gene: 8. CDR3 length equals 15 residues. CDR3 sequence (DNA): TGTGCCAGCAGTCCGGTGACAGGGGCAGCAGATACGCAGTATTTT. Translation: CASSPVTGAADTQYF.

This clone is classed as medium-sized. Here the CDR3 omits its conserved ending phenylalanine or tryptophan, so a read error is the likely source. Because the CDR3's place on the DNA is in doubt, the DNA is left out and the CDR3 is given as listed by TCRdb. V gene TRBV20-1 combines with J gene TRBJ1-1. Germline loops: CDR1 DFQATT, CDR2 SNEGSKA (reference sequence). The CDR3 spans 8 amino acids, including both terminal residues. The CDR3 here is CSARDAAQ.

The V call is TRBV25-1, the J call TRBJ2-2; D is ambiguous. The CDR3 covers 15 residues. Germline V lookup: CDR1 MGHDK, CDR2 SYGVNS. V was trimmed by 4 bases and J by 2 bases, leaving 11 bases between them. CDR3 protein: CASSGRHLNTGELFF. The CDR3, as DNA: TGTGCCAGCAGTGGTAGACACCTAAACACCGGGGAGCTGTTTTTT.

The chain employs TRBV7-9 and TRBJ2-2; the match to TRBD2 covers 10 bases. Germline V lookup: CDR1 SEHNR, CDR2 FQNEAQ (reference sequence). V dropped 8 bases and J dropped 5; count of bases not matched to a gene: 5. This CDR3 has 14 residues. The CDR3 region is CASPSGRGTGELFF. CDR3 nucleotides: TGTGCCAGCCCTAGCGGGAGAGGAACCGGGGAGCTGTTTTTT.

This clone appeared once. V gene TRBV27 combines with J gene TRBJ1-4, with 9 bases aligning to TRBD1. Germline trimming cut 8 bases from V and 4 bases from J; bases unmatched to any gene: 2. This CDR3 has 13 amino acids. Germline values: CDR1 MNHEY, CDR2 SMNVEV (reference sequence). CDR3 protein: CASRDRVNEKLFF. The DNA for the CDR3 is TGTGCCAGCCGGGACAGGGTTAATGAAAAACTGTTTTTT.

This clone was detected once. This chain links TRBV9 with TRBJ2-3, with 8 bases lining up with TRBD1. Germline V CDR1 and CDR2: SGDLS, YYNGEE. This CDR3 contains 16 residues. V lost 2 bases, J lost 3 bases, and 8 bases stayed unmatched. The CDR3 protein is CASSVAGGRGTDTQYF. The CDR3 DNA reads TGTGCCAGCAGCGTCGCAGGGGGCAGAGGAACAGATACGCAGTATTTT. Combining the CDR3 with reference TRBV9 and TRBJ2-3 gives the whole variable domain DSGVTQTPKHLITATGQRVTLRCSPRSGDLSVYWYQQSLDQGLQFLIQYYNGEERAKGNILERFSAQQFPDLHSELNLSSLELGDSALYFCASSVAGGRGTDTQYFGPGTRLTVL.

V and J are TRBV28 and TRBJ1-5, with TRBD1 matching 10 bases. J lost 7 bases, V lost 3 bases, and 9 bases had no gene match. The CDR3 is 16 amino acids. Germline V gene sequence: CDR1 MDHEN, CDR2 SYDVKM. CDR3 nucleotides: TGTGCCAGCAGTTTGTCGGGACAGGGGTCACGGCAGCCCCAGCATTTT. As protein: CASSLSGQGSRQPQHF.